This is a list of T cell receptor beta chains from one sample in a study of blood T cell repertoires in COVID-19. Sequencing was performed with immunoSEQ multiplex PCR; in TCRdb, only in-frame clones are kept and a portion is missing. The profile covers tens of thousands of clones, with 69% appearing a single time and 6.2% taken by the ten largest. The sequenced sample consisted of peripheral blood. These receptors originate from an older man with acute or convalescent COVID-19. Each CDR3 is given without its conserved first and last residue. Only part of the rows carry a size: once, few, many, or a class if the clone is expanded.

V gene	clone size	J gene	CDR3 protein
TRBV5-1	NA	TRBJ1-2	ASSPDRNGYT
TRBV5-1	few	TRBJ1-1	ASSISGQLNTEAF
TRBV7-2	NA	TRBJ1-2	ASSLVGGAHGYT
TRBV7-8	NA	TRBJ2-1	ASSRLAGGMNEQF
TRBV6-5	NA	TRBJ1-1	AGTQNMNTEAF
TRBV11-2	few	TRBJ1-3	ASSLPDAGSGNTIY
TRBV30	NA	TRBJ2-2	AWGGQGNTGELF
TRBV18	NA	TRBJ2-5	ASSPSTGHQETQY
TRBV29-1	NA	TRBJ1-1	SVEVGTEAF
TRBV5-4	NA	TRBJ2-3	ASSSKTTGAGTDTQY
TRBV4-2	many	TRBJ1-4	ASSLYRATNEKLF
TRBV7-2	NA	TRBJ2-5	ASSLGDRGRQETQY
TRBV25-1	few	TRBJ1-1	ASTGGTFSGAEAF
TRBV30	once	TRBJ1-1	AWRALAVTEAF
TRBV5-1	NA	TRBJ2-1	ASSPGGLNEQF
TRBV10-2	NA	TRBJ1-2	ASRGQGDYGYT
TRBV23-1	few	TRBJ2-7	ASSHLTGHHYEQY
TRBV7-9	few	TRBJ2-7	ASSLNSYEQY
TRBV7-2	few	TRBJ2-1	ASTGLAGDGEQF
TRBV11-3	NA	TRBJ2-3	ASSQGLIPDTQY
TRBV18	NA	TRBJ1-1	ASSPFRDSEAF
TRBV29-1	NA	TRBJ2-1	SVEDPVAGVDEQF
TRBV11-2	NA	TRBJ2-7	ASSLGTSGEQY
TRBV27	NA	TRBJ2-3	ASSLAAGYTDTQY
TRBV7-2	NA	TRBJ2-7	ASSHRLAGSYEQY
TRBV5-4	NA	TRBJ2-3	ASSRPATGSTDTQY
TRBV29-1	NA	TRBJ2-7	SAQGLGNEQY
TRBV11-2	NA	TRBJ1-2	ASSLDLGGSYGYT
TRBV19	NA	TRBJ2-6	ASSISSGRGSGANVLT
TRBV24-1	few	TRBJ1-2	ATSDVDRAYGYT
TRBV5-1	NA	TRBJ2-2	ASSTDSLDTGELF
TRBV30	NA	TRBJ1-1	AWMWGGGISEAF
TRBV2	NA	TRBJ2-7	ASEPGGDYEQY
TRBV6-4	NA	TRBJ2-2	ASSDTGDTGELF
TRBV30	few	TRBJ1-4	AWSAATNEKLF
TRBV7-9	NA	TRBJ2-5	ASSLSVSEETQY
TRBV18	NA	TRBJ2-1	ASSPLFGTSGGPGNEQF
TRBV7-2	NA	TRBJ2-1	ASRPTGYNEQF
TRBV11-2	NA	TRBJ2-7	ASTAFRDRPYEQY
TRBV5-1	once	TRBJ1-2	ASRPDSDYGYT
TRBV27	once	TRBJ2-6	ASSPPGALSGANVLT
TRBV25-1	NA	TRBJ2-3	ASSPRWAGGSDTQY
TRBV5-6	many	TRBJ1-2	ASSLVTSSKFYGYT
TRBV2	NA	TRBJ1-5	ASSEERQGYQPQH
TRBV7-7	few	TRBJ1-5	ASSFAGANKGQGLNQPQH
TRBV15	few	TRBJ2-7	ATSREGGFDEQY
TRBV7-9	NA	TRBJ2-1	ASNRGQRGNEQF
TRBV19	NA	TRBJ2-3	ASSIGGRSTDTQY